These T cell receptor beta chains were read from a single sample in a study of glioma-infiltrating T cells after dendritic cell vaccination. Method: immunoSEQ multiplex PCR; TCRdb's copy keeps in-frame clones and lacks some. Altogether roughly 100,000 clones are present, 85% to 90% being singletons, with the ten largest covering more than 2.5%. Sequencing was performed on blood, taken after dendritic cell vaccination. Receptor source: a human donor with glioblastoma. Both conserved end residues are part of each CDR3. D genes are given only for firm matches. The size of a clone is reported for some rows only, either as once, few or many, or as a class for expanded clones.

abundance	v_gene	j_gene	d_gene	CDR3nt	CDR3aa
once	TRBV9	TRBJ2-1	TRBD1	TGTGCCAGCAGCGCGGACAGGTCGCTGGTGTCTTTTAATGAGCAGTTCTTC	CASSADRSLVSFNEQFF
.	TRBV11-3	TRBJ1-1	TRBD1	TGTGCCAGCAGCCCAGGGGGGATTAACACTGAAGCTTTCTTT	CASSPGGINTEAFF
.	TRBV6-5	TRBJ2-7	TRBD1	TGTGCCAGCAGATCGACAGGGAGCTCCTACGAGCAGTACTTC	CASRSTGSSYEQYF
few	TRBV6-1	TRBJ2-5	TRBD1	TGTGCCAGCAGTGGCCGGGACAGGGCGAAAGAGACCCAGTACTTC	CASSGRDRAKETQYF
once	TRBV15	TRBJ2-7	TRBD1	TGTGCCACCAGCAGGCCGGGACAGGGGGTGACCTACGAGCAGTACTTC	CATSRPGQGVTYEQYF
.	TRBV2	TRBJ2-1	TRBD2	TGTGCCAGCAGGGAGCTTCTAGCGGCCTACAATGAGCAGTTCTTC	CASRELLAAYNEQFF
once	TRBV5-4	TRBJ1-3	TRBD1	TGTGCCAGCAGCCGGGACAGGGCCTCCGGAAACACCATATATTTT	CASSRDRASGNTIYF
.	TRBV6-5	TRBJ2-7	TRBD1	TGTGCCAGCAGTTGGGGGACAGGGGTCTACGAGCAGTACTTC	CASSWGTGVYEQYF
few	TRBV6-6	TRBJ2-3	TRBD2	TGTGCCAGCAGGGGAGGGGCGCCAGATACGCAGTATTTT	CASRGGAPDTQYF
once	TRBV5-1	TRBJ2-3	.	TGCGCCAGCAGCTTGATCGTCGGGGATACGCAGTATTTT	CASSLIVGDTQYF
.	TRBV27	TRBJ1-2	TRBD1	TGTGCCAGCAGTCCTTACAGGGGTTGGGGCTACACCTTC	CASSPYRGWGYTF
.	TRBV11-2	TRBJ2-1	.	TGTGCCAGCAGCTTAGATAGCGGTAACTACAATGAGCAGTTCTTC	CASSLDSGNYNEQFF
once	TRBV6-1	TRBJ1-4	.	TGTGCCAGCAACAGAGCTAATGAAAAACTGTTTTTT	CASNRANEKLFF
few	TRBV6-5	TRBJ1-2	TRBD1	TGTGCCAGCAGTGGGACAGCTCTCGGTGATGGCTACACCTTC	CASSGTALGDGYTF
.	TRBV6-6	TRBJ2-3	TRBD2	TGTGCCAGCAGTCTAGCGGCTAGCACAGATACGCAGTATTTT	CASSLAASTDTQYF
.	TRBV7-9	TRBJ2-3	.	TGTGCCAGCAGCTTAGGTGTCTCTCAACGGGTCACAGATACGCAGTATTTT	CASSLGVSQRVTDTQYF
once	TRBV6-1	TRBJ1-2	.	TGTGCCAGCAGTGAAATGACAGCGAATGGCTACACCTTC	CASSEMTANGYTF
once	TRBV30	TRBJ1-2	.	TGTGCCTGGAGTGTACAGTTGGGGCAGGGGATAAGCTACACCTTC	CAWSVQLGQGISYTF
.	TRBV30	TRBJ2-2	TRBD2	TGTGCCTGGAGCGGACTAGCGGGAGCTCCGACCGGGGAGCTGTTTTTT	CAWSGLAGAPTGELFF
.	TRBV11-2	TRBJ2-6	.	TGTGCCAGCAGCTTAGTCCCGGGTATCAGCTCTGGGGCCAACGTCCTGACTTTC	CASSLVPGISSGANVLTF